This T cell receptor beta chain emerged from a study of blood T cell repertoires in COVID-19. Repertoires were generated with immunoSEQ multiplex PCR, while TCRdb's copy carries only in-frame clones and drops some. The table has around 99,000 clones, approximately 80% seen once; the top ten hold roughly 4%. Germline CDR1 reads PRHDT; CDR2 reads FYEKMQ (reference sequence). CDR3 size: 14 residues. Trimming removed 8 bases from V and 4 bases from J, with 15 bases in between. The V gene is TRBV13, the J gene TRBJ1-3; D is ambiguous. The clonotype was recovered from a man in his sixties or seventies with acute or convalescent COVID-19. The sequenced sample was peripheral blood. For the CDR3, the DNA is TGTGCCAGCCGACGCAAGGCGGGCGGAAACACCATATATTTT. Translating it yields CASRRKAGGNTIYF.